The T cell receptor (beta chain) described here comes from a study of cytomegalovirus exposure and HLA in healthy donors. Among the donors, all were healthy bone marrow donors. PCR was performed using 60 Vbeta and 13 Jbeta primers. Data came from immunoSEQ multiplex PCR; TCRdb stores just in-frame clones and leaves some out. The sample consists of fewer than 200,000 clones, roughly four fifths of them appearing once. The V gene's germline CDR1 is SGHRS and CDR2 YFSETQ. The CDR3 has 14 residues. V was pared by 4 bases and J by 4 bases, with 15 bases between. What was sequenced was PBMCs. This TCR was recovered from a middle-aged man in good health and CMV-seronegative. The chain couples TRBV5-1 to TRBJ2-7, with D perhaps TRBD2 (5 bases). Here the CDR3 DNA reads TGCGCCAGCAGCCCGGCGGGCGGTCGGTACGAGCAGTACTTC. Amino acids: CASSPAGGRYEQYF.